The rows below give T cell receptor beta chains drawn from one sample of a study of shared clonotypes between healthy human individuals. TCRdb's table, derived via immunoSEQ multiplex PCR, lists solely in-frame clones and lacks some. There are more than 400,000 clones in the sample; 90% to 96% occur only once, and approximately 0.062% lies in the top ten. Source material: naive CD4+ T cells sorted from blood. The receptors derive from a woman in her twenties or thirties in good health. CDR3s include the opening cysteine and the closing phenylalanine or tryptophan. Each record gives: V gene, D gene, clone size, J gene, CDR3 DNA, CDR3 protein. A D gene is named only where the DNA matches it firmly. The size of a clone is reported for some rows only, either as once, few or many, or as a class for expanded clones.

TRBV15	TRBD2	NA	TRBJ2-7	TGTGCCACCAGCAGAGTCGGGACGGGAGGGCTCGGCGAGCAGTACTTC	CATSRVGTGGLGEQYF
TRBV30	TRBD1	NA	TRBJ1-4	TGTGCCTGGAGTAAAGACAGGGTGTCAGGGGAAAAACTGTTTTTT	CAWSKDRVSGEKLFF
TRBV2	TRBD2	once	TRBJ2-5	TGTGCCAGCAGAGGGACTAGCGGGAGGATGTACCAAGAGACCCAGTACTTC	CASRGTSGRMYQETQYF
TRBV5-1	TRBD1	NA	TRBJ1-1	TGCGCCAGCAGCCCGAGACAGGGCGTCACTGAAGCTTTCTTT	CASSPRQGVTEAFF
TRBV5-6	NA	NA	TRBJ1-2	TGTGCCAGCAGCCTGGACAGCCTTTTCTATGGCTACACCTTC	CASSLDSLFYGYTF
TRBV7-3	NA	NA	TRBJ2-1	TGTGCCAGCAGCTTAACAGGACTGTCCTACAATGAGCAGTTCTTC	CASSLTGLSYNEQFF
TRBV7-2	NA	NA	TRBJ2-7	TGTGCCAGCAGCTTAGGCGGGTGGAGGAGAGGTGAGAATTACGAGCAGTACTTC	CASSLGGWRRGENYEQYF
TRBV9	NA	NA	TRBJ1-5	TGTGCCAGCACCCCGGGCTATAGCAATCAGCCCCAGCATTTT	CASTPGYSNQPQHF
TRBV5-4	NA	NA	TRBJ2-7	TGTGCCAGCAGCTTGGCGGGTAACTACGAGCAGTACTTC	CASSLAGNYEQYF
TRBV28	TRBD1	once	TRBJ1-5	TGTGCCAGCAGTACCGGGACAGGAAATCAGCCCCAGCATTTT	CASSTGTGNQPQHF
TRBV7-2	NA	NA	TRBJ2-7	TGTGCCAGCAGCCCCGATCCGGGATTTGGCGAGCAGTACTTC	CASSPDPGFGEQYF
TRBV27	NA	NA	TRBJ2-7	TGTGCCAGCACCCGGGAGCAGTACTTC	CASTREQYF
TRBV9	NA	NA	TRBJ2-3	TGTGCCAGCAGCGTAGGTTCGTTCGGGGGAGATACGCAGTATTTT	CASSVGSFGGDTQYF
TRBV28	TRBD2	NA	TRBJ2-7	TGTGCCAGCAGTCTTCACACTAGCGGGAGATTCTACGAGCAGTACTTC	CASSLHTSGRFYEQYF
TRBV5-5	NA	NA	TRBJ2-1	TGTGCCAGCAGCTTAGGCAGGAAATACAATGAGCAGTTCTTC	CASSLGRKYNEQFF
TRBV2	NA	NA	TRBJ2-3	TGTGCCAGCAGAGGGGGGCTAGCTACAGATACGCAGTATTTT	CASRGGLATDTQYF